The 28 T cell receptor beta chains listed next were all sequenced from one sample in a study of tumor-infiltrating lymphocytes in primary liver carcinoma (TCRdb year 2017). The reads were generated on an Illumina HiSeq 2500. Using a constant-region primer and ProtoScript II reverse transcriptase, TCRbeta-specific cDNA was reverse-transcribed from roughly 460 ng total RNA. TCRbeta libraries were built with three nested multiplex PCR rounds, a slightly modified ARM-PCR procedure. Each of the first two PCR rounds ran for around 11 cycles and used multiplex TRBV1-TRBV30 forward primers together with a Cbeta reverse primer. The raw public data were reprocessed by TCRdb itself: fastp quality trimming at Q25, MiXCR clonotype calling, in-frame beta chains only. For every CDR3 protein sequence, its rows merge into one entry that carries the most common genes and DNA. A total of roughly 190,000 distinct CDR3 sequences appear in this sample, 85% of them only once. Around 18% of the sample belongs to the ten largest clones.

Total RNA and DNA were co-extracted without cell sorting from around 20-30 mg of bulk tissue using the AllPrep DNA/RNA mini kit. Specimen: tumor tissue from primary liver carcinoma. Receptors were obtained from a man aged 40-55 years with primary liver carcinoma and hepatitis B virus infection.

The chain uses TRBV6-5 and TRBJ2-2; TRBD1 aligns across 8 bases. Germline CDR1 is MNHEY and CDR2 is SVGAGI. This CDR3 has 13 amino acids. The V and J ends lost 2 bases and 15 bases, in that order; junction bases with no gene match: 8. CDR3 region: CASSYQDTGGMFF. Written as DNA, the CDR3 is TGTGCCAGCAGTTACCAGGACACAGGGGGGATGTTTTTT.

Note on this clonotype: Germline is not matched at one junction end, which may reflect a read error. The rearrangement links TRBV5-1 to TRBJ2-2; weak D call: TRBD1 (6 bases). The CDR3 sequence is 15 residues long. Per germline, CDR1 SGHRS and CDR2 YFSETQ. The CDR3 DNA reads TGCGCCAGCAGCGACAGGATCCCGAACACTGGGGAGATGTTTTTT. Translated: CASSDRIPNTGEMFF.

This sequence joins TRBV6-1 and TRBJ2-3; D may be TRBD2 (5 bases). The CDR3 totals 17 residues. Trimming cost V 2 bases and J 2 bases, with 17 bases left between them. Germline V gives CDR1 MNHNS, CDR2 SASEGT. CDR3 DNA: TGTGCCAGCAGTGAAAAGCGGAGGAGATTGTTCACAGATACGCAGTATTTT. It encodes CASSEKRRRLFTDTQYF.

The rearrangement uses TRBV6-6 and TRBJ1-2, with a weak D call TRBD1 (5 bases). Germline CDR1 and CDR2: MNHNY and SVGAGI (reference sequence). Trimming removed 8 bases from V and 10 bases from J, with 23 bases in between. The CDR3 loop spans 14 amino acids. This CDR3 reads CASRPTRGREDYTF. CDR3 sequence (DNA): TGTGCCAGCCGACCTACGAGGGGCAGGGAAGACTACACCTTC.

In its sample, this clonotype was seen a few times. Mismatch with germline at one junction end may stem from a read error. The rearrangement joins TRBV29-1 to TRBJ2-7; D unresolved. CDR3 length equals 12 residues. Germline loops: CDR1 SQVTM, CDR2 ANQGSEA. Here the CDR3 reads CSVGEVYNEQLF. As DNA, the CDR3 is TGTAGTGTTGGAGAGGTATACAATGAGCAGCTCTTC.

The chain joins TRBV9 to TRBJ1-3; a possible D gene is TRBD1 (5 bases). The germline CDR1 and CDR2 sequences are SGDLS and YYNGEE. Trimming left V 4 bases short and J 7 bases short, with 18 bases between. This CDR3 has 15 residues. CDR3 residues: CASSSASAGTNTIYF. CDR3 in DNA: TGTGCCAGCAGCTCAGCTAGCGCAGGGACTAACACCATATATTTT.

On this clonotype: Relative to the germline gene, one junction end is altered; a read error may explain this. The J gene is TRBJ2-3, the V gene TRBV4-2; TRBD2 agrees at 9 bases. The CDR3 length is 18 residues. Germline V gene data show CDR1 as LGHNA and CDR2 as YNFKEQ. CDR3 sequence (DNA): TGTGCCAGCAACCAAGTTGAGGGTGGTAGCGGGGGTACAGATACGGAGTATTTT. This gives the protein CASNQVEGGSGGTDTEYF.

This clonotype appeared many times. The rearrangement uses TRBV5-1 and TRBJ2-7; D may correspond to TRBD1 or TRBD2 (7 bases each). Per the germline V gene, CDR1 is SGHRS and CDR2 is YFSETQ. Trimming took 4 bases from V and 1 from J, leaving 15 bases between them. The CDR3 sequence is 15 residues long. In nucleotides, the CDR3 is TGCGCCAGCAGCGCCAGGGGGGGGTCGTCCTACGAGCAGTACTTC. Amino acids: CASSARGGSSYEQYF.

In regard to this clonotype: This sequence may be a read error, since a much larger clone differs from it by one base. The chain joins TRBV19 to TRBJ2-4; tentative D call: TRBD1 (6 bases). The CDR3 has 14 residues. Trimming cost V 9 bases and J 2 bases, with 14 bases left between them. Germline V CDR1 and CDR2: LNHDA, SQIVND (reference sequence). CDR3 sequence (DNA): TGTGCCAGAGGGGACATACTTCCCAAAAACATTCAGTACTTC. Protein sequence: CARGDILPKNIQYF.

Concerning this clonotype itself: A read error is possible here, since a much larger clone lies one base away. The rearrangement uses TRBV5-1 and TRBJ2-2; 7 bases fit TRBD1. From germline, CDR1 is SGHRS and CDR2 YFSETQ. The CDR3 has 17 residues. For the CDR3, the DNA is TGCGCCAGCAGCCATCGGCTCGACAGGGTGAACACCGGGGCGCTGTTTTTT. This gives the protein CASSHRLDRVNTGALFF.

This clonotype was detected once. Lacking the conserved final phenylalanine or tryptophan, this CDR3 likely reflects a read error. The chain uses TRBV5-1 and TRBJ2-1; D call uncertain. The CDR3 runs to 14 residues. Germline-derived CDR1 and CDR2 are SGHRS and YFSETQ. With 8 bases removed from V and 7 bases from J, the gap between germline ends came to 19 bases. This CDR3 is CARSLELQRNEQFL. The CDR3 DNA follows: TGCGCCAGGAGTTTGGAACTGCAGCGAAATGAGCAGTTCTTA.

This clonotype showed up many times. The CDR3 loop reads CASSLEAGAGANVLTF. The CDR3 DNA is TGCGCCAGCAGCTTGGAAGCGGGAGCTGGGGCCAACGTCCTGACTTTC. The chain recombines TRBV5-1 with TRBJ2-6; 8 positions match TRBD2. The V segment lost 0 bases and the J segment 2 bases; nucleotides outside the gene matches: 1. The CDR3 consists of 16 residues. In germline, CDR1 is SGHRS, CDR2 YFSETQ.

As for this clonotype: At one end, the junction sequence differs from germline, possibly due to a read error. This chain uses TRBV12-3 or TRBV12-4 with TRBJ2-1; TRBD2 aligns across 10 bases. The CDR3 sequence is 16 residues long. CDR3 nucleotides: TGTACCAGCAGAAACCCCTGGGCTAGCGGGAGAGATGAGCAGTTATTC. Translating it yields CTSRNPWASGRDEQLF.

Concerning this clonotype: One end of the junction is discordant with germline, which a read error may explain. The CDR3 region is CANSTGGTTEVFF. The CDR3 DNA reads TGTGCCAATAGCACAGGGGGGACTACTGAAGTTTTCTTT. The rearrangement uses TRBV6-6 and TRBJ1-1, with 8 positions matching TRBD1. Germline V gene lookup returns CDR1 MNHNY and CDR2 SVGAGI (reference sequence). This CDR3 spans 13 amino acids.

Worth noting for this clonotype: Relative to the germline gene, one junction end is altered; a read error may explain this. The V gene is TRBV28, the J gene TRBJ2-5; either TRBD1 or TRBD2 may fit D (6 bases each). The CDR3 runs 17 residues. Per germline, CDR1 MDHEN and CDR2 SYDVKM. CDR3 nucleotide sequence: TGTGCCAGCAGCGAAGTGGAGGGGGTGCAAGGGCAAGAGACCCATTACTTC. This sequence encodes CASSEVEGVQGQETHYF.

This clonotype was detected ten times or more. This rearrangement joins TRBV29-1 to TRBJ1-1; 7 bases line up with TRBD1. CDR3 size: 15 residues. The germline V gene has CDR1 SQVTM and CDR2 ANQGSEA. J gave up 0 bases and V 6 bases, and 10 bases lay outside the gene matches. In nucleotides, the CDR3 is TGCAGCGTCAACAGGGGTTGGGGAATGAACACTGAAGCTTTCTTT. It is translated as CSVNRGWGMNTEAFF.

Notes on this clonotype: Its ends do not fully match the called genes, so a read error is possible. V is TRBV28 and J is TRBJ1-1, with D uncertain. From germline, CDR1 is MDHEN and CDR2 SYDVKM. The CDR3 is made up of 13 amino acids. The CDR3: CTSSPRVYTEAFF. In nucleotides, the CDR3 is TGTACCAGCAGTCCTAGGGTGTACACTGAAGCTTTCTTT.

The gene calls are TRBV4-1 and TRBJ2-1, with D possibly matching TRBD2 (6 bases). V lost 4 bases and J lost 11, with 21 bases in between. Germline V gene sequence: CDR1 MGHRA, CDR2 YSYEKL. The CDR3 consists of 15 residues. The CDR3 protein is CASSREGTAGRKQFF. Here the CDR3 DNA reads TGCGCCAGCAGCCGAGAAGGGACCGCGGGGCGGAAGCAGTTCTTC.

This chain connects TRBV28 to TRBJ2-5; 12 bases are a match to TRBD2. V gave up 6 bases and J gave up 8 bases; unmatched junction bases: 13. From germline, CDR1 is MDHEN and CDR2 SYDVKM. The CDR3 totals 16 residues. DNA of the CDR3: TGTGCCAGCAGCTTAGGGCTAGCGGGAGGGATAGATACCCAGTACTTC. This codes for CASSLGLAGGIDTQYF.

The CDR3 loop is CASTRAGEQETQYF. The CDR3, as DNA: TGTGCCAGTACCCGAGCGGGAGAACAAGAGACCCAGTACTTC. The chain employs TRBV11-2 and TRBJ2-5, with 8 bases fitting TRBD2. V shed 9 bases, J shed 2 bases, and the junction held 8 bases outside the gene matches. CDR1 and CDR2 from the germline V gene are SGHAT and FQNNGV. The CDR3 totals 14 residues.

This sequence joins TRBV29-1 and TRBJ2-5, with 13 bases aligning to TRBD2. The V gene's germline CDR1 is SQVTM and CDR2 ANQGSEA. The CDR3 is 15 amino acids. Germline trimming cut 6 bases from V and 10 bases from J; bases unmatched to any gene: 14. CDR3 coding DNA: TGCAGCGTCCGGACTAGCGGGAGTTGGGCAGAGGACCAGTACTTC. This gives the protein CSVRTSGSWAEDQYF.

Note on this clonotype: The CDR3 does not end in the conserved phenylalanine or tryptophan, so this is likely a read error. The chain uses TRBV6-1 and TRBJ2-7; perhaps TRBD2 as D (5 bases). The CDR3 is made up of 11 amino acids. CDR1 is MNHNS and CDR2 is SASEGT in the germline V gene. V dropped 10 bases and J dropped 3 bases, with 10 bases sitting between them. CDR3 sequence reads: CANSGLYEQYL. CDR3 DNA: TGTGCCAACAGCGGACTCTACGAGCAGTACTTA.

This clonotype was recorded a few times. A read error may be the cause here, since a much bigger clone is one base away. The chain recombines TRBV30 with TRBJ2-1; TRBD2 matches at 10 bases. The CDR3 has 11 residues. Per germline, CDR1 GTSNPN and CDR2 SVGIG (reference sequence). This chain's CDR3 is CVCHSGRLPFF. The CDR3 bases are TGTGTCTGTCATAGCGGGAGGTTGCCGTTCTTC.

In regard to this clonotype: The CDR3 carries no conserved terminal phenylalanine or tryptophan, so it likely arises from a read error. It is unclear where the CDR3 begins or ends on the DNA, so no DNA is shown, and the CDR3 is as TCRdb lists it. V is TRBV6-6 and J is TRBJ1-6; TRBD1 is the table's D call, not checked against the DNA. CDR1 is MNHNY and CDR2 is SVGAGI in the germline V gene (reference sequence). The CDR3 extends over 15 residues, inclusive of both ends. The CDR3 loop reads CASSLGTGRNSPLDS.

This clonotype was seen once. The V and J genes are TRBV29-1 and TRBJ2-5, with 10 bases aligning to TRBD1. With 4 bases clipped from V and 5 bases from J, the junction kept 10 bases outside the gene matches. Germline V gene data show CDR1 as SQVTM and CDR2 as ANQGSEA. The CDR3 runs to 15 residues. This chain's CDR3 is CSVACRTGGWETQYF. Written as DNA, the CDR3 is TGCAGCGTTGCATGCAGGACAGGGGGGTGGGAGACCCAGTACTTC.

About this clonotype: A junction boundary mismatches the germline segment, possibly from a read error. For the CDR3, the DNA is TGCAGCGCGTGTTGTTGTATTCACGAGCAGTACTTT. Its translation: CSACCCIHEQYF. The chain uses TRBV29-1 and TRBJ2-7; D unclear. This CDR3 is 12 amino acids long. Germline V gene lookup returns CDR1 SQVTM and CDR2 ANQGSEA.

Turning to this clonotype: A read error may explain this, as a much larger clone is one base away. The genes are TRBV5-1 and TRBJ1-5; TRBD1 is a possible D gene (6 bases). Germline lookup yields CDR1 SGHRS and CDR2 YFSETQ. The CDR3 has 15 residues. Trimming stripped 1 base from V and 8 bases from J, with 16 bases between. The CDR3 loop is CASSLMAGDREPQHF. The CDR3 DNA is TGCGCCAGCAGCTTGATGGCAGGGGATCGTGAGCCCCAGCATTTT.

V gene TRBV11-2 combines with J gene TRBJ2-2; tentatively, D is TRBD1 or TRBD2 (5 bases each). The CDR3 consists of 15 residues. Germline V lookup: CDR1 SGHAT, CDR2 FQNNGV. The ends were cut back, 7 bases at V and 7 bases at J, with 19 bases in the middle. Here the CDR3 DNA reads TGTGCCAGCAACCCCGGGATCGTGGGGGACGGGGAGCTGTTTTTT. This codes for CASNPGIVGDGELFF.